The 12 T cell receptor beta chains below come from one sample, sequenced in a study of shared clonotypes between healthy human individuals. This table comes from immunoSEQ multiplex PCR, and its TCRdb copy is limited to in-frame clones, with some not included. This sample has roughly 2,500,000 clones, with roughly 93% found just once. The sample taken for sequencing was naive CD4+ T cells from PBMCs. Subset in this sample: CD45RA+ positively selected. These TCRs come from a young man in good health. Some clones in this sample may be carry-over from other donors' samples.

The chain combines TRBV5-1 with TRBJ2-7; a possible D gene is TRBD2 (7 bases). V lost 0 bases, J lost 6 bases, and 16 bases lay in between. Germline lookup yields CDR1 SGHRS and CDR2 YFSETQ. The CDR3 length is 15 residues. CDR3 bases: TGCGCCAGCAGCTTGGGCGTCCCAGGGGAGGGCGAGCAGTACTTC. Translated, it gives CASSLGVPGEGEQYF.

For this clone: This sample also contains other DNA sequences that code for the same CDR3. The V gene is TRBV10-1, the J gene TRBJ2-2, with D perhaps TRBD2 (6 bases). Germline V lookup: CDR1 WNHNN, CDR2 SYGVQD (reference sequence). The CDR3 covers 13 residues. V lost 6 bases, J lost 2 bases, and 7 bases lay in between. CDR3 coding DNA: TGCGCCAGCAGGCGGGGTAACACCGGGGAGCTGTTTTTT. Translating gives CASRRGNTGELFF.

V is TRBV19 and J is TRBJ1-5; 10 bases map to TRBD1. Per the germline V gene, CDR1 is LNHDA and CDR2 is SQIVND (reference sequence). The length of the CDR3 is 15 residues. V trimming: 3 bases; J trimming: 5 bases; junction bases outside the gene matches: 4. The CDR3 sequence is CASSMTGTGDQPQHF. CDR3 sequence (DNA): TGTGCCAGTAGTATGACCGGGACAGGGGATCAGCCCCAGCATTTT.

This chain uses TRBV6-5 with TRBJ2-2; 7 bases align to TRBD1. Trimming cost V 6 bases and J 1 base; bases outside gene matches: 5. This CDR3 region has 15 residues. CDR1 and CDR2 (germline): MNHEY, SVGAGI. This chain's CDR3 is CASRPGTENTGELFF. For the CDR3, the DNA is TGTGCCAGCAGGCCCGGGACAGAGAACACCGGGGAGCTGTTTTTT.

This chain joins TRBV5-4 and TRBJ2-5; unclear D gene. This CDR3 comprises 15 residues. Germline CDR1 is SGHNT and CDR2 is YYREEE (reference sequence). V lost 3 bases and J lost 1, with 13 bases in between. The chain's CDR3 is CASSSKDGPQETQYF. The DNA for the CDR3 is TGTGCCAGCAGCTCCAAGGACGGACCCCAAGAGACCCAGTACTTC.

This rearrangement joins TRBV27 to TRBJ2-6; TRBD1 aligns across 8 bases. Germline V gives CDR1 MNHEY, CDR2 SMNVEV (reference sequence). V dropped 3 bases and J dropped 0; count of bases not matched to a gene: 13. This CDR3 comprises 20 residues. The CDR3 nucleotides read TGTGCCAGCAGTTTTAAGGTCCAGGGGGCGAGGCTCTCTGGGGCCAACGTCCTGACTTTC. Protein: CASSFKVQGARLSGANVLTF.

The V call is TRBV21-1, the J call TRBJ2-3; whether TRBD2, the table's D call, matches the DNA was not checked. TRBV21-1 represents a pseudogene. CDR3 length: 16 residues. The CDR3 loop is CASSNADRENTDTQYF. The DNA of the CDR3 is TGTGCCAGCAGCAACGCGGACCGGGAAAACACAGATACGCAGTATTTT.

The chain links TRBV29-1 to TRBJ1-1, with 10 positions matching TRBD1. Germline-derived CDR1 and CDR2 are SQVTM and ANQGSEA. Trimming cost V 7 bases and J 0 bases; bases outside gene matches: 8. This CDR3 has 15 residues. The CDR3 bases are TGCAGCGCCAGAGGACAGGGGGGAATGAACACTGAAGCTTTCTTT. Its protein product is CSARGQGGMNTEAFF.

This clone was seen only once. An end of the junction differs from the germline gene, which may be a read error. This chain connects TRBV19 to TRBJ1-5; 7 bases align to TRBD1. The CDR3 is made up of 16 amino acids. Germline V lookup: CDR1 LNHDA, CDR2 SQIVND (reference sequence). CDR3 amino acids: CASSIPHRGSNQPQRF. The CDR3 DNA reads TGTGCCAGTAGTATACCCCACAGGGGCTCCAATCAGCCCCAGCGTTTT.

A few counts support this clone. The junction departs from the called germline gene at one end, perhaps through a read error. As DNA, the CDR3 is TGTGCCAGCAGCTTGGGTAGCGATCAGCCCCAGCATTTT. This sequence encodes CASSLGSDQPQHF. The chain couples TRBV5-4 to TRBJ1-5; D is ambiguous. In germline, CDR1 is SGHNT, CDR2 YYREEE (reference sequence). The CDR3 sequence is 13 residues long. The entire variable domain, with the rest obtained from reference TRBV5-4 and TRBJ1-5, is as follows: ETGVTQSPTHLIKTRGQQVTLRCSSQSGHNTVSWYQQALGQGPQFIFQYYREEENGRGNFPPRFSGLQFPNYSSELNVNALELDDSALYLCASSLGSDQPQHFGDGTRLSIL.

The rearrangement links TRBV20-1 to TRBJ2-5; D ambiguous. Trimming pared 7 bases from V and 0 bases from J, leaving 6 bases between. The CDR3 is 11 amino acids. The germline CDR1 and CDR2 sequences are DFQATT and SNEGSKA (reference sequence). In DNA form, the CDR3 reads TGCAGTGGCACATACCAAGAGACCCAGTACTTC. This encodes CSGTYQETQYF.

CDR3 sequence reads: CARGADTSYGYTF. In DNA form, the CDR3 reads TGTGCCCGCGGAGCGGATACGTCGTATGGCTACACCTTC. The chain carries TRBV30 and TRBJ1-2; unclear D gene. V was clipped by 8 bases and J by 5 bases, with 18 bases between them. This CDR3 has 13 amino acids. The germline CDR1 and CDR2 sequences are GTSNPN and SVGIG (reference sequence).